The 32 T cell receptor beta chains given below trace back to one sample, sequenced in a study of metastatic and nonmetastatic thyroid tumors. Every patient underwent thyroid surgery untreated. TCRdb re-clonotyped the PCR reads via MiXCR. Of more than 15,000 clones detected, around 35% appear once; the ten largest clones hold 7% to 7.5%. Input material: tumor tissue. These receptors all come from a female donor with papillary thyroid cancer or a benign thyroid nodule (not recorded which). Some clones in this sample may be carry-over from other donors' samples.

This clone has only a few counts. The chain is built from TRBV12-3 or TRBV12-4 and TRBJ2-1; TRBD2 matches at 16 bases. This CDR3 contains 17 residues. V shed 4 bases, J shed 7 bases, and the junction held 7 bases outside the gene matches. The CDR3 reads CASSSPGLAGGRNEQFF. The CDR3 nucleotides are TGTGCCAGCAGTTCCCCGGGACTAGCGGGGGGGCGAAATGAGCAGTTCTTC.

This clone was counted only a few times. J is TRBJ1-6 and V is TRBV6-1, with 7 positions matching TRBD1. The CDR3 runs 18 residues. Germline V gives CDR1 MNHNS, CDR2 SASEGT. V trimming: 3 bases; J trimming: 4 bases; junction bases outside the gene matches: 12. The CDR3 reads CASSDDRQGVPYNSPLHF. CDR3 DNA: TGTGCCAGCAGTGACGACCGACAGGGTGTTCCATATAATTCACCCCTCCACTTT.

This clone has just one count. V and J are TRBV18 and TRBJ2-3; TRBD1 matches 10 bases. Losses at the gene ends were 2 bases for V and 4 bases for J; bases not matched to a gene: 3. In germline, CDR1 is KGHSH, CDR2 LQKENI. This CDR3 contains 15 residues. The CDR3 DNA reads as TGTGCCAGCTCACCAGGGACAGGGGTAGCAGATACGCAGTATTTT. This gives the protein CASSPGTGVADTQYF.

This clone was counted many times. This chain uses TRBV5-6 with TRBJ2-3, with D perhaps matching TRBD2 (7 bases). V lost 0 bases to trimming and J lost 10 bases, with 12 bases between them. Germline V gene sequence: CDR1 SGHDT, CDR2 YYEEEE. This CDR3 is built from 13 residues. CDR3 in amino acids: CASSLGGGSSQYF. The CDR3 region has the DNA TGTGCCAGCAGCTTGGGGGGGGGCAGCTCGCAGTATTTT.

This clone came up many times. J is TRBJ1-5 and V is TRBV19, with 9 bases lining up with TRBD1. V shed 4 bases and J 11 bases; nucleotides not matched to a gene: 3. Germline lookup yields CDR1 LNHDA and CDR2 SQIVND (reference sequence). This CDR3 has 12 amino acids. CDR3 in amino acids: CASSKRQGAQHF. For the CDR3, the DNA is TGTGCCAGTAGTAAGAGACAGGGGGCCCAGCATTTT.

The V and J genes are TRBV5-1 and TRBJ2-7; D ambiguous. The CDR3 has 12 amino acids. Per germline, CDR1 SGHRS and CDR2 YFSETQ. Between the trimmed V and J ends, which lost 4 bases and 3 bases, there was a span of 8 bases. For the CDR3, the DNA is TGCGCCAGCAGCCCAGACAACTACGAGCAGTACTTC. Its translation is CASSPDNYEQYF.

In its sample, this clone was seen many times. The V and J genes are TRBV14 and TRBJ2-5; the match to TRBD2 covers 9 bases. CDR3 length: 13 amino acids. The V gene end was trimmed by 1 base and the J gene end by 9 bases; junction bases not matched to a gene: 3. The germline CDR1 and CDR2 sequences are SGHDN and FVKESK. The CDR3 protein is CASSQAGGGAQYF. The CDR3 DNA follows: TGTGCCAGCAGCCAAGCAGGCGGGGGGGCCCAGTACTTC.

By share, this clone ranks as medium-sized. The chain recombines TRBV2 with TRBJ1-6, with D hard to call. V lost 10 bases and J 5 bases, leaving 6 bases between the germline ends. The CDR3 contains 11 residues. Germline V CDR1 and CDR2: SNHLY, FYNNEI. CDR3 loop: CATADNSPLHF. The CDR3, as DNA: TGTGCCACCGCCGATAATTCACCCCTCCACTTT. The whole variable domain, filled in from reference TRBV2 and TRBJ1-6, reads EPEVTQTPSHQVTQMGQEVILRCVPISNHLYFYWYRQILGQKVEFLVSFYNNEISEKSEIFDDQFSVERPDGSNFTLKIRSTKLEDSAMYFCATADNSPLHFGNGTRLTVT.

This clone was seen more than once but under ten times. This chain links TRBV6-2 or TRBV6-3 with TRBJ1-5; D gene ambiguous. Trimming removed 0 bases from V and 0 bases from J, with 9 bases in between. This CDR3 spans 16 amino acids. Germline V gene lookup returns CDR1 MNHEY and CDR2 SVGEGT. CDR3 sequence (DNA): TGTGCCAGCAGTTACTCGACGCTCCTTAGCAATCAGCCCCAGCATTTT. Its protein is CASSYSTLLSNQPQHF.

The CDR3, as DNA: TGTGCCAGCAGCTTATCTCTTCGGGCTAGCGGGGGCAATGAGCAGTTCTTC. It codes for CASSLSLRASGGNEQFF. The chain combines TRBV11-2 with TRBJ2-1, with 10 bases fitting TRBD2. CDR3 length: 17 residues. Looked up from germline, CDR1 is SGHAT and CDR2 is FQNNGV. J was trimmed by 6 bases and V by 2 bases; bases with no gene match: 10.

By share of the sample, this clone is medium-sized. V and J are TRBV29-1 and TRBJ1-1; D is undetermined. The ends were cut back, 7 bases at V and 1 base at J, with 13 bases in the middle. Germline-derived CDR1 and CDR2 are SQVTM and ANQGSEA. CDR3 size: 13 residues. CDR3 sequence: CSARPHPNTEAFF. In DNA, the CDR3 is TGCAGCGCCCGCCCCCATCCGAACACTGAAGCTTTCTTT.

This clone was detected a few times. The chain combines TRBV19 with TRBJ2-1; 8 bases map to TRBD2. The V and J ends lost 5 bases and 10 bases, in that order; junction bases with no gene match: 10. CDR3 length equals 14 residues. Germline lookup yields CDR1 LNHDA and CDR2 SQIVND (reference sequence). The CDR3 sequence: CASSPRARGGEQFF. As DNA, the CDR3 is TGTGCCAGTAGTCCCCGGGCCCGGGGGGGGGAGCAGTTCTTC.

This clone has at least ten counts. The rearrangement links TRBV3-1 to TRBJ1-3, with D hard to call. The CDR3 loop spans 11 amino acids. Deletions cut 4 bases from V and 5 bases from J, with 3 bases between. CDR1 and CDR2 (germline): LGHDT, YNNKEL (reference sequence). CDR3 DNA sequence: TGTGCCAGCAGCCTTCGAAACACCATATATTTT. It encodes CASSLRNTIYF.

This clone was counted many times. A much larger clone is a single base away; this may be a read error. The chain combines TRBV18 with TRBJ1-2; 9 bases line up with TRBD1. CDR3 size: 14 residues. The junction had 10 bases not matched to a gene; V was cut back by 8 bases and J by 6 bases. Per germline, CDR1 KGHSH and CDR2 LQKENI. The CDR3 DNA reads TGTGCCAGCACACAGGCGAGGACAGGGGATGGCTACACCTTC. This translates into CASTQARTGDGYTF.

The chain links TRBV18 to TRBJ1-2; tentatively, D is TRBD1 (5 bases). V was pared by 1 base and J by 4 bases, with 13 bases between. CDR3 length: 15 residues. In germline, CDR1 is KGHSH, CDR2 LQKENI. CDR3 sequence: CASSPLQGNPYGYTF. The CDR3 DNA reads TGTGCCAGCTCACCACTTCAGGGTAATCCCTATGGCTACACCTTC.

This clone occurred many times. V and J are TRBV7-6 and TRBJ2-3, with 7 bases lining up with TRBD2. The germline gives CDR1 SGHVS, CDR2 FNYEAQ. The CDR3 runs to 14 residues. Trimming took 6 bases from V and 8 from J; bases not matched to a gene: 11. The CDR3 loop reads CASSPPERGGTQYF. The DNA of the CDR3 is TGTGCCAGCAGTCCCCCCGAGCGGGGAGGTACGCAGTATTTT.

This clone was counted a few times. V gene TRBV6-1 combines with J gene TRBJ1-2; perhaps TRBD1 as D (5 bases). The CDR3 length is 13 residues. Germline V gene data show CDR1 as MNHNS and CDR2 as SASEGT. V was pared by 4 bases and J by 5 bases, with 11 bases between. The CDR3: CASSVGAEYGYTF. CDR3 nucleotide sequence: TGTGCCAGCAGTGTTGGGGCGGAATATGGCTACACCTTC.

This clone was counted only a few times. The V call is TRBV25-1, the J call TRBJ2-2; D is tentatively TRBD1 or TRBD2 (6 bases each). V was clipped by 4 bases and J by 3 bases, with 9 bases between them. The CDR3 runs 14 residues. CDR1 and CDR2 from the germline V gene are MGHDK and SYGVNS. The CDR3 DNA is TGTGCCAGCAGTGCGGGGGCGGACACCGGGGAGCTGTTTTTT. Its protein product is CASSAGADTGELFF.

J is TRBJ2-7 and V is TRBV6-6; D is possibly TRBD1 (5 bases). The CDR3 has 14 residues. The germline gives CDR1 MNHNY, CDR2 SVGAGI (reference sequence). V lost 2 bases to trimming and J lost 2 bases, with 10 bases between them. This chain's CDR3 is CASSYVADTYEQYF. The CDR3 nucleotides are TGTGCCAGCAGTTACGTGGCGGACACCTACGAGCAGTACTTC.

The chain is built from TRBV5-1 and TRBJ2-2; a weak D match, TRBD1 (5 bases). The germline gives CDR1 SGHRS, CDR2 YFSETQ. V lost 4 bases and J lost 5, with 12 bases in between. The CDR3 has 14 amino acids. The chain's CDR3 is CASSLGHLTGELFF. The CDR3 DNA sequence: TGCGCCAGCAGCCTCGGACATTTGACCGGGGAGCTGTTTTTT.

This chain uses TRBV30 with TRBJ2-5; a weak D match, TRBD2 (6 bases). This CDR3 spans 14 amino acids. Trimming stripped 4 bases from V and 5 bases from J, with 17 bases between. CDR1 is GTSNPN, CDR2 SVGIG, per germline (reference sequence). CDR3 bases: TGTGCCTGGACTGGGTCCGGGAGCAGTGAGACCCAGTACTTC. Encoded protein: CAWTGSGSSETQYF.

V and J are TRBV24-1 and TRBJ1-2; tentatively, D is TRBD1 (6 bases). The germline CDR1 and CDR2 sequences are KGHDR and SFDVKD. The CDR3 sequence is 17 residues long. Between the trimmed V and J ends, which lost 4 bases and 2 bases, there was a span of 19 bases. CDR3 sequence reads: CATSERTKQGENYGYTF. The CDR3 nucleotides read TGTGCCACCAGTGAACGCACCAAACAGGGAGAAAACTATGGCTACACCTTC.

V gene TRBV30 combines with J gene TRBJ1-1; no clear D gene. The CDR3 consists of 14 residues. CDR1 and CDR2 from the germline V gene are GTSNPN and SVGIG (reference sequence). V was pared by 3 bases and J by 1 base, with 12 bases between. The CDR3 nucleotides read TGTGCCTGGAGCCGTAGGGCTAGGAACACTGAAGCTTTCTTT. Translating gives CAWSRRARNTEAFF. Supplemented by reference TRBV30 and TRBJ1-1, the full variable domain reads SQTIHQWPATLVQPVGSPLSLECTVEGTSNPNLYWYRQAAGRGLQLLFYSVGIGQISSEVPQNLSASRPQDRQFILSSKKLLLSDSGFYLCAWSRRARNTEAFFGQGTRLTVV.

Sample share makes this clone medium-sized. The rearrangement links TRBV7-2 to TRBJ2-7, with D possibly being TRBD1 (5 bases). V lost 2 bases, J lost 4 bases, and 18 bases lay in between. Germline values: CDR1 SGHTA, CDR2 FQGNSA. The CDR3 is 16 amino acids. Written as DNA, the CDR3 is TGTGCCAGCAGCTTACACCCTGGACAAGCCCCTTACGAGCAGTACTTC. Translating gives CASSLHPGQAPYEQYF. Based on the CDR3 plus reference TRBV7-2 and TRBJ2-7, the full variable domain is GAGVSQSPSNKVTEKGKDVELRCDPISGHTALYWYRQSLGQGLEFLIYFQGNSAPDKSGLPSDRFSAERTGGSVSTLTIQRTQQEDSAVYLCASSLHPGQAPYEQYFGPGTRLTVT.

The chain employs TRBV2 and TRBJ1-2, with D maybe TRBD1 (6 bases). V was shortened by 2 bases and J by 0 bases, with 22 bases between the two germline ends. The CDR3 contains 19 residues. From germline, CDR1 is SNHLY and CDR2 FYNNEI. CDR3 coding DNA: TGTGCCAGCAGTGAATTATCGTCAACAGGGACCCCAGCTAACTATGGCTACACCTTC. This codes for CASSELSSTGTPANYGYTF.

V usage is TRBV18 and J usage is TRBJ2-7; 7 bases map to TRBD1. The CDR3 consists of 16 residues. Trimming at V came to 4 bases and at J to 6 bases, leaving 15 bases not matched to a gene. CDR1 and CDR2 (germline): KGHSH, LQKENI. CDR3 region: CASSLSPGGEFSEQYF. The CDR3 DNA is TGTGCCAGCTCACTATCGCCAGGGGGAGAGTTCTCCGAGCAGTACTTC. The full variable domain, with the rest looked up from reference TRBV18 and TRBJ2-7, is NAGVMQNPRHLVRRRGQEARLRCSPMKGHSHVYWYRQLPEEGLKFMVYLQKENIIDESGMPKERFSAEFPKEGPSILRIQQVVRGDSAAYFCASSLSPGGEFSEQYFGPGTRLTVT.

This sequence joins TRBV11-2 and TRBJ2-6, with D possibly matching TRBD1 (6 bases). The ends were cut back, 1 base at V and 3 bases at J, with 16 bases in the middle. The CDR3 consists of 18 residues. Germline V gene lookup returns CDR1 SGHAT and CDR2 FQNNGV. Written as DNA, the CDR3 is TGTGCCAGCAGCTTAGGAGGGGCAGGGGCAGGTGGGGCCAACGTCCTGACTTTC. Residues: CASSLGGAGAGGANVLTF.

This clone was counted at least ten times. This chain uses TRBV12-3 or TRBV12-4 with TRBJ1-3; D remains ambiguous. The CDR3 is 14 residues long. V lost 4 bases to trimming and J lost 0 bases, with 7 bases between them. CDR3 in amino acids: CASSSSLSGNTIYF. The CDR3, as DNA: TGTGCCAGCAGTTCGTCCCTCTCTGGAAACACCATATATTTT.

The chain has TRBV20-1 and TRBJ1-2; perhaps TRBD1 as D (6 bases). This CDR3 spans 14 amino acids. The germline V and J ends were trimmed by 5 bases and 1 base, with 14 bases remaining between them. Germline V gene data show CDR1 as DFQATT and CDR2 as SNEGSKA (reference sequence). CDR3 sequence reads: CSAPGQFDNYGYTF. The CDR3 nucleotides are TGCAGTGCTCCAGGACAGTTTGATAACTATGGCTACACCTTC.

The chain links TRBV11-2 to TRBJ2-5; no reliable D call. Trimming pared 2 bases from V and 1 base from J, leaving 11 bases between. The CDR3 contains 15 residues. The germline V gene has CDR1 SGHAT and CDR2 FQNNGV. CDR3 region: CASSLSISFQETQYF. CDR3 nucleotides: TGTGCCAGCAGCTTAAGTATCTCGTTCCAAGAGACCCAGTACTTC.

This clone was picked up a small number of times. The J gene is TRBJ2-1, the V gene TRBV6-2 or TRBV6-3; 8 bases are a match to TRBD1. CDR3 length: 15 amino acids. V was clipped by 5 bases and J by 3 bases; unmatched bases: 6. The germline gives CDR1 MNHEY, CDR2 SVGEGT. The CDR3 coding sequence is TGTGCCAGCAGTCAAGGACAGGGCCACTACAATGAGCAGTTCTTC. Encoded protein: CASSQGQGHYNEQFF.

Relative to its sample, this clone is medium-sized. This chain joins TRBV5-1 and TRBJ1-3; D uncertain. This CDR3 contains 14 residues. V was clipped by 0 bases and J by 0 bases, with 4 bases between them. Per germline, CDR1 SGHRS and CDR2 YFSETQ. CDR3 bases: TGCGCCAGCAGCTTGGCCGCCTCTGGAAACACCATATATTTT. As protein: CASSLAASGNTIYF.